The 15 T cell receptor beta chains below were found in one sample sequenced in a study of T cells after yellow fever vaccination. Each CDR3 protein is one row after TCRdb ran MiXCR on the 5' RACE reads. This sample yields hundreds of thousands of distinct CDR3 sequences, of which 3% to 4.5% are seen a single time; 20% to 30% belongs to the top ten. The material sequenced was PBMCs, taken on the day of the yellow fever booster vaccination. The receptors come from a man younger than 35 who received the YFV17D yellow fever vaccine.

This clonotype was seen only a few times. V is TRBV12-3 or TRBV12-4 and J is TRBJ1-4, with D possibly being TRBD1 (5 bases). The CDR3 is 15 residues long. V was cut by 3 bases and J by 8 bases, with 16 bases left in between. The CDR3 nucleotides read TGTGCCAGCAGTTTCGACGGGGGAGTACGAGAAAAACTGTTTTTT. It specifies CASSFDGGVREKLFF.

This clonotype was detected a few times. This chain joins TRBV12-3 or TRBV12-4 and TRBJ1-4; D possibly corresponds to TRBD1 (5 bases). This CDR3 region has 15 residues. V was trimmed by 7 bases and J by 5 bases, leaving 17 bases between them. CDR3 nucleotides: TGTGCCAGCACCCCGGCCGGGGGAGGAAATGAAAAACTGTTTTTT. This gives the protein CASTPAGGGNEKLFF.

A few counts support this clonotype. The chain uses TRBV6-5 and TRBJ1-2, with TRBD1 matching over 11 bases. Germline CDR1 is MNHEY and CDR2 is SVGAGI. V trimming: 6 bases; J trimming: 10 bases; junction bases outside the gene matches: 7. There are 13 residues in the CDR3. The CDR3 coding sequence is TGTGCCAGCAGAGGACAGGGGGCGCTTGTCTACACCTTC. This translates into CASRGQGALVYTF.

A remark on this clonotype: It may be a read error: a sequence one base away is much more abundant. The chain links TRBV12-3 or TRBV12-4 to TRBJ1-4; D is unresolved. The CDR3 covers 11 residues. Trimming shortened V by 4 bases and J by 7 bases, and 4 bases separated the two germline ends. The CDR3 DNA reads TGTGCCAGCAGTTGGGGTGAAAAACTGTTTTTT. As protein: CASSWGEKLFF.

At least ten counts were recorded for this clonotype. The chain has TRBV28 and TRBJ2-1; D perhaps matches TRBD2 (6 bases). This CDR3 comprises 16 residues. The V end lost 2 bases, the J end lost 0 bases, and 11 bases lay between the germline ends. CDR1 is MDHEN and CDR2 is SYDVKM in the germline V gene. The CDR3 coding sequence is TGTGCCAGCAGTTTAAGTGCCGGGGGCTCCTACAATGAGCAGTTCTTC. It translates to CASSLSAGGSYNEQFF.

This clonotype showed up many times. This rearrangement joins TRBV5-1 to TRBJ1-1, with D possibly matching TRBD1 (6 bases). Germline lookup yields CDR1 SGHRS and CDR2 YFSETQ. There are 13 residues in the CDR3. V lost 7 bases, J lost 4 bases, and 14 bases lay in between. The CDR3 spells CASRTGFGTEAFF. As DNA, the CDR3 is TGCGCCAGCCGCACAGGGTTTGGCACTGAAGCTTTCTTT.

The chain recombines TRBV4-2 with TRBJ2-3; 9 nucleotides line up with TRBD2. From germline, CDR1 is LGHNA and CDR2 YNFKEQ. The CDR3 runs to 17 residues. The V gene end was trimmed by 4 bases and the J gene end by 1 base; junction bases not matched to a gene: 9. CDR3 DNA sequence: TGTGCCAGCAGCCCCCTCGGACTAGCGTCGGGCACAGATACGCAGTATTTT. Residues: CASSPLGLASGTDTQYF.

This clonotype was detected a few times. The V and J genes are TRBV5-4 and TRBJ2-1, with 14 bases matching TRBD2. Germline loops: CDR1 SGHNT, CDR2 YYREEE (reference sequence). The CDR3 loop spans 16 amino acids. The V gene end was trimmed by 3 bases and the J gene end by 7 bases; junction bases not matched to a gene: 6. The CDR3 nucleotides read TGTGCCAGCAGCTCTAGGACTAGCGGGGGGTGGAATGAGCAGTTCTTC. This codes for CASSSRTSGGWNEQFF.

This chain connects TRBV5-4 to TRBJ2-1; 8 bases agree with TRBD2. This CDR3 is built from 16 residues. V lost 1 base and J lost 9; bases outside the gene matches: 12. CDR1 and CDR2 (germline): SGHNT, YYREEE (reference sequence). The CDR3, as DNA: TGTGCCAGCAGCTTGCCGCGCCTAGCGGGCTCGGGTGAGCAGTTCTTC. This gives the protein CASSLPRLAGSGEQFF.

This clonotype was seen many times. The chain recombines TRBV4-3 with TRBJ1-2, with a tentative D call TRBD1 (5 bases). V lost 4 bases and J lost 5, with 11 bases in between. The CDR3 is 13 residues long. Germline V gene sequence: CDR1 LGHNA, CDR2 YSLEER. Here the CDR3 reads CASSPGAGYGYTF. As DNA, the CDR3 is TGCGCCAGCAGCCCCGGGGCGGGTTATGGCTACACCTTC.

The V and J genes are TRBV20-1 and TRBJ1-1; D possibly corresponds to TRBD1 (6 bases). V was cut by 0 bases and J by 1 base, with 12 bases left in between. The CDR3 sequence is 15 residues long. Germline loops: CDR1 DFQATT, CDR2 SNEGSKA (reference sequence). CDR3 sequence: CSARDGGGGNTEAFF. Here the CDR3 DNA reads TGCAGTGCTAGAGATGGAGGGGGGGGGAACACTGAAGCTTTCTTT.

This clonotype appeared many times. The rearrangement links TRBV3-1 to TRBJ1-1; no reliable D call. This CDR3 spans 13 amino acids. In germline, CDR1 is LGHDT, CDR2 YNNKEL (reference sequence). V gave up 0 bases and J gave up 10 bases, with 12 bases separating them. The CDR3 sequence is CASSQDSSSSAFF. CDR3 nucleotide sequence: TGTGCCAGCAGCCAAGATTCATCAAGTTCAGCTTTCTTT.

This chain connects TRBV7-8 to TRBJ2-7; D unresolved. Germline loops: CDR1 SGHVS, CDR2 FQNEAQ. The CDR3 totals 15 residues. With 0 bases removed from V and 5 bases from J, the gap between germline ends came to 14 bases. CDR3 coding DNA: TGTGCCAGCAGCTTAGCTCGACTGAATCCGGACGAGCAGTACTTC. The encoded protein is CASSLARLNPDEQYF.

At least ten counts were recorded for this clonotype. The rearrangement joins TRBV12-3 or TRBV12-4 to TRBJ1-5, with a possible D match to TRBD1 (5 bases). The CDR3 consists of 16 residues. V was pared by 2 bases and J by 4 bases, with 15 bases between. The chain's CDR3 is CASSLWAGKGNQPQHF. For the CDR3, the DNA is TGTGCCAGCAGTTTATGGGCAGGGAAGGGGAATCAGCCCCAGCATTTT.

This clonotype has at least ten counts. V is TRBV12-3 or TRBV12-4 and J is TRBJ2-2; 11 bases fit TRBD1. V dropped 7 bases and J dropped 6; count of bases not matched to a gene: 4. This CDR3 contains 14 residues. The CDR3: CASTWTGGSGELFF. The DNA for the CDR3 is TGTGCCAGCACATGGACAGGGGGCTCCGGGGAGCTGTTTTTT.